This entry lists 23 T cell receptor beta chains sequenced from one sample in a study of OX40 agonist ivuxolimab in advanced cancers. Clones were read by immunoSEQ multiplex PCR, and TCRdb kept only the in-frame ones, dropping some. This sample has over 65,000 clones, with 86% found just once. The specimen was CD4+ or CD8+ T cells sorted from blood, collected in a trial of the OX40 agonist ivuxolimab. The source of these receptors is an adult with an advanced solid tumor such as melanoma, head and neck, liver or kidney cancer.

V usage is TRBV7-2 and J usage is TRBJ2-4; TRBD2 matches 11 bases. The CDR3 sequence is 17 residues long. Germline assignment: CDR1 SGHTA and CDR2 FQGNSA. V lost 3 bases to trimming and J lost 3 bases; unmatched junction nucleotides: 7. The CDR3 region is CASSLASGGPGKNIQYF. CDR3 sequence (DNA): TGTGCCAGCAGCTTGGCTAGCGGGGGGCCGGGCAAAAACATTCAGTACTTC.

The chain combines TRBV7-3 with TRBJ2-3; D remains unclear. The CDR3 has 14 residues. Trimming took off 3 bases at V and 4 bases at J, with 11 bases between the two ends. Germline V lookup: CDR1 SGHTA, CDR2 FQGTGA. CDR3 amino acids: CASSFRGVPDTQYF. The DNA for the CDR3 is TGTGCCAGCAGCTTTCGTGGAGTCCCAGATACGCAGTATTTT.

The chain joins TRBV19 to TRBJ1-5; D is unclear. CDR3 size: 14 residues. Trimming removed 7 bases from V and 0 bases from J, with 10 bases in between. Per germline, CDR1 LNHDA and CDR2 SQIVND (reference sequence). CDR3 in DNA: TGTGCCAGTACCATAGGTAGTAGCAATCAGCCCCAGCATTTT. This sequence encodes CASTIGSSNQPQHF.

The chain has TRBV2 and TRBJ2-7; tentatively, D is TRBD2 (6 bases). Germline V lookup: CDR1 SNHLY, CDR2 FYNNEI. The CDR3 spans 14 residues. Trimming pared 2 bases from V and 4 bases from J, leaving 12 bases between. Here the CDR3 DNA reads TGTGCCAGCAGTGAACTGGAGGGGCGGTACGAGCAGTACTTC. Its translation is CASSELEGRYEQYF.

Only a few counts were recorded for this clone. This rearrangement joins TRBV6-8 to TRBJ2-7; weak D call: TRBD1 (5 bases). The CDR3 length is 14 residues. CDR1 and CDR2 from the germline V gene are MNHGY and SAAAGT. V lost 8 bases, J lost 2 bases, and 16 bases lay in between. The CDR3 sequence is CASPILTDTYEQYF. Written as DNA, the CDR3 is TGTGCCAGCCCCATTTTAACGGACACCTACGAGCAGTACTTC.

This rearrangement joins TRBV7-9 to TRBJ1-4; D is uncertain. Trimming removed 8 bases at V and 10 bases at J, with 11 bases between. Germline V lookup: CDR1 SEHNR, CDR2 FQNEAQ (reference sequence). The CDR3 loop spans 11 amino acids. This CDR3 is CASGSEGKLFF. The DNA for the CDR3 is TGTGCCAGCGGAAGCGAAGGAAAACTGTTTTTT.

The rearrangement links TRBV7-2 to TRBJ1-6; no definite D call. This CDR3 contains 16 residues. Germline values: CDR1 SGHTA, CDR2 FQGNSA. The germline V and J ends were trimmed by 3 bases and 8 bases, with 17 bases remaining between them. Here the CDR3 reads CASSLVLRASDSPLHF. In DNA, the CDR3 is TGTGCCAGCAGCTTGGTATTGAGGGCGTCGGATTCACCCCTCCACTTT.

For this clone: One end of the junction does not line up with germline, which may come from a read error. This chain uses TRBV11-3 with TRBJ1-4; D unresolved. The CDR3 is made up of 12 amino acids. Germline CDR1 SGHNT, CDR2 YENEEA. The CDR3 region is CASSHLPGCRVF. For the CDR3, the DNA is TGTGCCAGCAGCCACCTGCCGGGCTGTCGGGTTTTT.

This rearrangement joins TRBV5-1 to TRBJ2-1; no reliable D call. The CDR3 sequence is 14 residues long. The V end lost 4 bases, the J end lost 3 bases, and 11 bases lay between the germline ends. CDR1 and CDR2 from the germline V gene are SGHRS and YFSETQ. CDR3 residues: CASSPSAGYNEQFF. The CDR3 DNA sequence: TGCGCCAGCAGCCCCTCGGCCGGCTACAATGAGCAGTTCTTC.

CDR3 nucleotides: TGTGCCAGCAGCGATTCCGTACCCGGGACAGGTGGGGCCCAGTACTTC. Protein product: CASSDSVPGTGGAQYF. This chain joins TRBV7-7 and TRBJ2-5, with 8 bases lining up with TRBD1. The CDR3 has 16 amino acids. V was clipped by 5 bases and J by 9 bases; unmatched bases: 17. CDR1 is SSHAT, CDR2 FNYEAQ, per germline (reference sequence).

The V gene is TRBV11-2, the J gene TRBJ2-5; 8 bases map to TRBD1. After removal of 4 bases from V and 4 bases from J, the junction contained 5 bases not matched to a gene. The CDR3 covers 14 residues. The germline gives CDR1 SGHAT, CDR2 FQNNGV. The CDR3 here is CASSWLDRAETQYF. The DNA for the CDR3 is TGTGCCAGCAGCTGGTTGGACAGGGCAGAGACCCAGTACTTC.

This clone was counted only a few times. The chain uses TRBV13 and TRBJ2-3; no clear D. The CDR3 length is 12 residues. The germline CDR1 and CDR2 sequences are PRHDT and FYEKMQ (reference sequence). V shed 3 bases and J shed 2 bases, with 3 bases lying between them. The CDR3 loop is CASSLTTDTQYF. As DNA, the CDR3 is TGTGCCAGCAGCTTGACCACAGATACGCAGTATTTT.

Concerning this clone: Relative to the germline gene, one junction end is altered; a read error may explain this. This rearrangement joins TRBV7-2 to TRBJ2-5; 16 bases match TRBD2. Germline CDR1 SGHTA, CDR2 FQGNSA. CDR3 length: 18 residues. CDR3 nucleotide sequence: TGTGCCAGCAGCCCTAGAGGGACTAGCGGGGGGGGTTCGGTGACCCAGCACTTC. As protein: CASSPRGTSGGGSVTQHF.

The chain links TRBV7-2 to TRBJ1-3; D unresolved. Germline V CDR1 and CDR2: SGHTA, FQGNSA. The CDR3 contains 14 residues. Deletions cut 3 bases from V and 1 base from J, with 7 bases between. In nucleotides, the CDR3 is TGTGCCAGCAGCTTCTGGGCGTCTGGAAACACCATATATTTT. Its translation is CASSFWASGNTIYF.

This chain uses TRBV4-3 with TRBJ1-6; TRBD1 is a possible D gene (6 bases). The CDR3 extends over 13 amino acids. CDR1 is LGHNA, CDR2 YSLEER, per germline. Trimming removed 0 bases from V and 18 bases from J, with 15 bases in between. In DNA form, the CDR3 reads TGCGCCAGCAGCCAAGATCGGGACACTCAGTCCCACTTT. It encodes CASSQDRDTQSHF.

The chain recombines TRBV6-6 with TRBJ2-5; TRBD1 matches at 7 bases. The CDR3 has 15 residues. V lost 0 bases, J lost 2 bases, and 3 bases stayed unmatched. Germline CDR1 and CDR2: MNHNY and SVGAGI (reference sequence). This CDR3 is CASSYSTGQQETQYF. The DNA of the CDR3 is TGTGCCAGCAGTTACTCGACAGGGCAGCAAGAGACCCAGTACTTC.

The rearrangement links TRBV4-2 to TRBJ2-4; D uncertain. The CDR3 consists of 13 residues. The germline gives CDR1 LGHNA, CDR2 YNFKEQ. V was clipped by 1 base and J by 5 bases, with 6 bases between them. The CDR3 region is CASSQGVENIQYF. The CDR3 bases are TGTGCCAGCAGCCAAGGCGTTGAAAACATTCAGTACTTC.

The genes are TRBV2 and TRBJ1-5; 9 nucleotides line up with TRBD1. After removal of 6 bases from V and 1 base from J, the junction contained 4 bases not matched to a gene. Per the germline V gene, CDR1 is SNHLY and CDR2 is FYNNEI. CDR3 length: 15 residues. The CDR3, as DNA: TGTGCCAGCAGGGGGACAGGGTTCAGCAATCAGCCCCAGCATTTT. Translation: CASRGTGFSNQPQHF. Looking up the rest from reference TRBV2 and TRBJ1-5 gives the full variable domain: EPEVTQTPSHQVTQMGQEVILRCVPISNHLYFYWYRQILGQKVEFLVSFYNNEISEKSEIFDDQFSVERPDGSNFTLKIRSTKLEDSAMYFCASRGTGFSNQPQHFGDGTRLSIL.

The J gene is TRBJ2-1, the V gene TRBV9; D is unclear. The length of the CDR3 is 13 residues. Germline V gives CDR1 SGDLS, CDR2 YYNGEE. V lost 0 bases and J lost 7, with 8 bases in between. The CDR3 sequence is CASSVDQGNEQFF. The CDR3 DNA sequence: TGTGCCAGCAGCGTAGACCAAGGGAATGAGCAGTTCTTC.

The chain employs TRBV19 and TRBJ1-3; D might be TRBD1 (5 bases). The CDR3 is made up of 16 amino acids. Germline CDR1 is LNHDA and CDR2 is SQIVND (reference sequence). Trimming removed 9 bases at V and 0 bases at J, with 18 bases between. The CDR3, as DNA: TGTGCCAGCTTAGGGGTCGGACTATCCTCTGGAAACACCATATATTTT. Translation: CASLGVGLSSGNTIYF.

This chain connects TRBV7-6 to TRBJ1-5; tentative D call: TRBD1 (5 bases). The CDR3 covers 13 residues. Germline values: CDR1 SGHVS, CDR2 FNYEAQ. V was pared by 5 bases and J by 5 bases, with 10 bases between. This CDR3 reads CASSRGRDQPQHF. CDR3 coding DNA: TGTGCCAGCAGCCGGGGACGCGATCAGCCCCAGCATTTT.

The chain uses TRBV5-1 and TRBJ2-2; no definite D call. V was cut by 4 bases and J by 0 bases, with 13 bases left in between. The CDR3 spans 16 residues. Per germline, CDR1 SGHRS and CDR2 YFSETQ. The CDR3 protein is CASSTSGRANTGELFF. In DNA, the CDR3 is TGCGCCAGCAGCACGTCCGGGCGCGCGAACACCGGGGAGCTGTTTTTT.

The V gene is TRBV25-1, the J gene TRBJ2-7; D perhaps matches TRBD1 (6 bases). Germline loops: CDR1 MGHDK, CDR2 SYGVNS. The CDR3 spans 13 residues. Between the trimmed V and J ends, which lost 3 bases and 6 bases, there was a span of 12 bases. The DNA of the CDR3 is TGTGCCAGCAGTGATCCAGGGGCGGGCGAGCAGTACTTC. It yields the protein CASSDPGAGEQYF.